These 14 T cell receptor beta chains came from one sample sequenced in a study of human T cells and chemical hapten exposure. TCRdb fed the RACE reads into MiXCR, producing one record per CDR3 protein. There are approximately 60,000 distinct CDR3 sequences in the sample; over 9% occur only once, and nearly 10% lies in the top ten. The time point was: pre-sensitization, week 0. Treatment noted: therapeutic diphenylcyclopropenone sensitization with weekly scalp DPC. The sequenced sample was whole blood, obtained in connection with sensitization to the hapten diphenylcyclopropenone (DPC). These receptors were collected from a man aged 35-49 years with alopecia areata. Some clones in this sample may be carry-over from other donors' samples.

The gene calls are TRBV11-3 and TRBJ1-1; D remains unclear. Germline V gene sequence: CDR1 SGHNT, CDR2 YENEEA. This CDR3 is 12 amino acids long. The ends were cut back, 3 bases at V and 2 bases at J, with 4 bases in the middle. The CDR3 DNA is TGTGCCAGCAGCTTTTCAAACACTGAAGCTTTCTTT. It specifies CASSFSNTEAFF.

The CDR3, as DNA: TGTGCCAGCAGTTATGCGGAAGAGACCCAGTACTTC. It specifies CASSYAEETQYF. V is TRBV28 and J is TRBJ2-5, with unresolved D. The germline V gene encodes CDR1 MDHEN and CDR2 SYDVKM. V shed 4 bases and J shed 3 bases, with 6 bases lying between them. The CDR3 loop spans 12 amino acids.

This clonotype appeared a few times. V and J are TRBV11-2 and TRBJ2-1, with D possibly matching TRBD2 (6 bases). Germline V CDR1 and CDR2: SGHAT, FQNNGV. The CDR3 is 15 amino acids. V lost 5 bases and J 4 bases, leaving 15 bases between the germline ends. For the CDR3, the DNA is TGTGCCAGCAGCCTAACGGGACTTTCATACAATGAGCAGTTCTTC. Residues: CASSLTGLSYNEQFF.

The chain couples TRBV30 to TRBJ2-1, with 7 bases identical to TRBD1. CDR3 length equals 15 residues. J gave up 0 bases and V 2 bases, and 4 bases lay outside the gene matches. Germline loops: CDR1 GTSNPN, CDR2 SVGIG (reference sequence). The CDR3 reads CAWSTQGPSYNEQFF. DNA of the CDR3: TGTGCCTGGAGTACACAGGGGCCCTCCTACAATGAGCAGTTCTTC.

This clonotype showed up just a few times. This chain connects TRBV28 to TRBJ2-1; D perhaps matches TRBD2 (5 bases). The CDR3 runs to 14 residues. Trimming stripped 6 bases from V and 8 bases from J, with 17 bases between. Germline V gives CDR1 MDHEN, CDR2 SYDVKM. CDR3 residues: CASRDSSLVDEQFF. CDR3 DNA: TGTGCCAGCAGGGACTCCTCATTGGTCGATGAGCAGTTCTTC.

This clonotype was counted between two and nine times. This chain links TRBV2 with TRBJ2-3; 8 bases align to TRBD2. Germline CDR1 is SNHLY and CDR2 is FYNNEI. V was pared by 4 bases and J by 0 bases, with 3 bases of the junction left unmatched. CDR3 length equals 15 residues. CDR3: CASSVQRGSTDTQYF. CDR3 nucleotides: TGTGCCAGCAGTGTTCAGCGGGGGAGCACAGATACGCAGTATTTT.

There are a few counts of this clonotype. The rearrangement uses TRBV7-2 and TRBJ2-7; TRBD2 might be the D (6 bases). This CDR3 has 14 amino acids. Trimming removed 7 bases from V and 2 bases from J, with 15 bases in between. Germline CDR1 reads SGHTA; CDR2 reads FQGNSA. In DNA form, the CDR3 reads TGTGCCAGCACCCGAGGGGCGGGGCCCTACGAGCAGTACTTC. This gives the protein CASTRGAGPYEQYF.

Comments on this clonotype: It may be a read error: a sequence one base away is much more abundant. The V call is TRBV3-1, the J call TRBJ1-4; 7 positions agree with TRBD1. The CDR3 is 16 amino acids. Trimming removed 3 bases from V and 9 bases from J; junction bases left unmatched: 13. CDR1 and CDR2 (germline): LGHDT, YNNKEL (reference sequence). CDR3 DNA: TGTGCCAGCAGCCAGGACCGACAGGGACGTAACAAAAAACTGTTTTTT. Protein sequence: CASSQDRQGRNKKLFF.

This clonotype was counted between two and nine times. The V call is TRBV20-1, the J call TRBJ2-5; D not certain. The germline V gene encodes CDR1 DFQATT and CDR2 SNEGSKA (reference sequence). The CDR3 covers 11 residues. Trimming shortened V by 6 bases and J by 4 bases, and 9 bases separated the two germline ends. Here the CDR3 reads CSARVGETQYF. CDR3 coding DNA: TGCAGTGCCCGAGTGGGAGAGACCCAGTACTTC.

This clonotype was seen repeatedly, ten times or more. J is TRBJ2-5 and V is TRBV30, with TRBD2 identical over 10 bases. V gave up 1 base and J gave up 5 bases; unmatched junction bases: 4. The CDR3 is 14 amino acids. Germline-derived CDR1 and CDR2 are GTSNPN and SVGIG (reference sequence). The CDR3 DNA sequence: TGTGCCTGGAGTGCCACTAGCGGGATTGAGACCCAGTACTTC. This sequence encodes CAWSATSGIETQYF.

The rearrangement joins TRBV30 to TRBJ2-7; D gene ambiguous. Germline CDR1 is GTSNPN and CDR2 is SVGIG (reference sequence). Trimming took 3 bases from V and 3 from J, leaving 6 bases between them. This CDR3 is built from 11 residues. The CDR3 DNA follows: TGTGCCTGGAGAACTGACTACGAGCAGTACTTC. Its protein is CAWRTDYEQYF. The full variable domain, rest sourced from reference TRBV30 and TRBJ2-7, is SQTIHQWPATLVQPVGSPLSLECTVEGTSNPNLYWYRQAAGRGLQLLFYSVGIGQISSEVPQNLSASRPQDRQFILSSKKLLLSDSGFYLCAWRTDYEQYFGPGTRLTVT.

V and J are TRBV29-1 and TRBJ2-1; D might be TRBD2 (6 bases). The CDR3 has 14 residues. The ends were cut back, 0 bases at V and 7 bases at J, with 13 bases in the middle. CDR1 and CDR2 (germline): SQVTM, ANQGSEA. CDR3 nucleotides: TGCAGCGTTGAAGATGCCCAGACTAGTAATGAGCAGTTCTTC. As protein: CSVEDAQTSNEQFF.

This clonotype was detected ten times or more. The chain uses TRBV3-1 and TRBJ2-4; 12 positions agree with TRBD2. V shed 4 bases and J 8 bases; nucleotides not matched to a gene: 3. CDR1 and CDR2 (germline): LGHDT, YNNKEL (reference sequence). The CDR3 is made up of 14 amino acids. CDR3 DNA sequence: TGTGCCAGCAGCCCGACTAGCGGGAGTTACATTCAGTACTTC. This translates into CASSPTSGSYIQYF.

This clonotype appeared a few times. The junction shows a germline mismatch at one end, possibly a read error. The chain has TRBV5-1 and TRBJ2-1, with 11 bases aligning to TRBD2. Germline lookup yields CDR1 SGHRS and CDR2 YFSETQ. This CDR3 contains 12 residues. The CDR3 sequence: CASSLATSGKIF. In nucleotides, the CDR3 is TGCGCCAGCAGCTTGGCGACTAGCGGGAAGATCTTC.